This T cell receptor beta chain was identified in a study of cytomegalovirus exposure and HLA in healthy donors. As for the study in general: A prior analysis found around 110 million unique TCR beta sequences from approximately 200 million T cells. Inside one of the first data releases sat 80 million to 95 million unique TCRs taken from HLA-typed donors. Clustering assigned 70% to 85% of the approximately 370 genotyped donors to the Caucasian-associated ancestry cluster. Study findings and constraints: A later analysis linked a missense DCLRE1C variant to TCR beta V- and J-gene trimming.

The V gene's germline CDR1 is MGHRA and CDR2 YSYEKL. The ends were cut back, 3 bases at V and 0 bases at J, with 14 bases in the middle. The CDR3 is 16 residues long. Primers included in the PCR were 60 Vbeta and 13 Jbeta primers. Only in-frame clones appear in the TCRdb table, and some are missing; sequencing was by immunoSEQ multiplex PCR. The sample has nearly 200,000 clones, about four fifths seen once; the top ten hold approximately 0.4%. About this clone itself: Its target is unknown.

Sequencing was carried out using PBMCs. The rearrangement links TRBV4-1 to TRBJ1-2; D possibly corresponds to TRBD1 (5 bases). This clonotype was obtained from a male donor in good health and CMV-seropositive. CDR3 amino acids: CASSHSSGLTNYGYTF. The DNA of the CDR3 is TGCGCCAGCAGCCACTCATCAGGGCTTACTAACTATGGCTACACCTTC.